This T cell receptor (beta chain) was found in a study of shared clonotypes between healthy human individuals. Cells designated naive CD8 were CD45RO-negative and were positively selected for CCR7, with terminally differentiated effector memory CD45RA+ cells excluded. Only in-frame clones appear in the TCRdb table, and some are missing; sequencing was by immunoSEQ multiplex PCR. The sample includes around 580,000 clones, about 98% of them seen just once. Trimming pared 3 bases from V and 0 bases from J, leaving 12 bases between. The CDR3 is 16 amino acids. CDR1 is LGHNA and CDR2 is YSLEER in the germline V gene.

Source material: naive CD8+ T cells sorted from blood. The chain employs TRBV4-3 and TRBJ1-3; D is unclear. The receptor was isolated from a man aged 25-45 years in good health. The CDR3 nucleotides are TGCGCCAGCAGCCATGACTCAGCCGTCTCTGGAAACACCATATATTTT. This gives the protein CASSHDSAVSGNTIYF.